Presented here are 6 T cell receptor beta chains from one specimen sequenced in a study of graft-versus-host responses after intestinal transplantation. These receptors are not linked to any known antigen. Assay: immunoSEQ multiplex PCR; the TCRdb copy retains only in-frame clones and omits some. The repertoire includes 100,000 or so clones, 91% of them detected once, and about 0.18% sits in the top ten. Sequenced here: unstimulated CD4+ T cells sorted from spleen or lymph node cells, sampled before transplant. The receptor set was obtained from a human donor who was the organ donor for an intestinal transplant.

V gene TRBV2 combines with J gene TRBJ1-2; the D gene is possibly TRBD1 (5 bases). Trimming cost V 0 bases and J 1 base, with 12 bases left between them. This CDR3 contains 16 residues. CDR1 SNHLY and CDR2 FYNNEI come from the germline V gene. CDR3 DNA: TGTGCCAGCAGTGAAGCGCTGGGGGGGAGTAACTATGGCTACACCTTC. This sequence encodes CASSEALGGSNYGYTF.

The chain carries TRBV6-5 and TRBJ2-3, with a weak D call TRBD2 (6 bases). CDR1 and CDR2 from the germline V gene are MNHEY and SVGAGI. This CDR3 has 15 residues. Trimming took off 6 bases at V and 7 bases at J, with 20 bases between the two ends. CDR3 protein: CASSLREPPGNTQYF. In DNA form, the CDR3 reads TGTGCCAGCAGCCTACGGGAGCCCCCGGGCAATACGCAGTATTTT.

V usage is TRBV5-6 and J usage is TRBJ2-1; D possibly corresponds to TRBD1 (5 bases). V was clipped by 4 bases and J by 7 bases, with 12 bases between them. The CDR3 consists of 13 residues. CDR1 and CDR2 (germline): SGHDT, YYEEEE. For the CDR3, the DNA is TGTGCCAGCAGCCATGCGGCAGGGAATGAGCAGTTCTTC. It encodes CASSHAAGNEQFF.

The V gene is TRBV2, the J gene TRBJ2-3, with D possibly being TRBD1 (6 bases). Germline values: CDR1 SNHLY, CDR2 FYNNEI. Trimming pared 4 bases from V and 2 bases from J, leaving 10 bases between. This CDR3 spans 14 amino acids. This CDR3 is CASSVQGSTDTQYF. The DNA for the CDR3 is TGTGCCAGCAGTGTACAGGGTTCCACAGATACGCAGTATTTT.

This clone was recorded a few times. The V gene is TRBV5-1, the J gene TRBJ1-4; weak D call: TRBD1 (5 bases). Germline V lookup: CDR1 SGHRS, CDR2 YFSETQ. V shed 7 bases and J shed 8 bases, with 12 bases lying between them. The CDR3 extends over 12 amino acids. The CDR3 spells CASREGPEKLFF. The CDR3 bases are TGCGCCAGCCGGGAGGGACCCGAAAAACTGTTTTTT.

The J gene is TRBJ1-3, the V gene TRBV6-1, with TRBD1 identical over 7 bases. CDR1 and CDR2 (germline): MNHNS, SASEGT. The V and J ends lost 7 bases and 2 bases, in that order; junction bases with no gene match: 5. This CDR3 spans 14 amino acids. In DNA, the CDR3 is TGTGCCAGCACTCTCGACAGGGCTGGAAACACCATATATTTT. Translated, it gives CASTLDRAGNTIYF.